This paragraph reports one T cell receptor beta chain. Its antigen remains unknown. Data came from immunoSEQ multiplex PCR; TCRdb stores just in-frame clones and leaves some out. Seen here are about 35,000 clones, more than 85% observed once, and the top ten hold 13% to 15%. This specimen belongs to a study of lymphopenia after photon versus proton radiotherapy. Study-wide findings and caveats: Survival link was tested only in deceased patients; proton benefit remains a possibility. Oligoclonal CD8+ Temra expansion after nadir drove photon patients' diversity drop. In patients who died, overall survival fell as post-nadir TCR diversity dropped more.

Germline values: CDR1 PRHDT, CDR2 FYEKMQ (reference sequence). This CDR3 region has 20 residues. Trimming removed 1 base from V and 2 bases from J; junction bases left unmatched: 13. This TCR derives from a man in his sixties with cholangiocarcinoma. Sequenced material: peripheral blood, taken from a patient treated with photon-based radiotherapy. The V and J genes are TRBV13 and TRBJ2-2; TRBD2 agrees at 10 bases. The CDR3 DNA follows: TGTGCCAGCAGCTTAGTCCCAGCGGGGGGGGACATGCTTAACACCGGGGAGCTGTTTTTT. This translates into CASSLVPAGGDMLNTGELFF. Supplemented by reference TRBV13 and TRBJ2-2, the full variable domain reads AAGVIQSPRHLIKEKRETATLKCYPIPRHDTVYWYQQGPGQDPQFLISFYEKMQSDKGSIPDRFSAQQFSDYHSELNMSSLELGDSALYFCASSLVPAGGDMLNTGELFFGEGSRLTVL.